This entry lists 32 T cell receptor beta chains sequenced from one sample in a study of blood T cell repertoires in COVID-19 (dated by TCRdb to the early 2020s). Library preparation was by the immunoSEQ multiplex PCR assay. TCRdb took over this immuneACCESS table, retaining in-frame rearrangements with V and J assigned. Such tables are incomplete; in checked studies, under half of the missing clones stem from an unresolved V gene, and the remainder is unexplained. The sample contains about 480,000 clones, roughly 88% of them found a single time. Clones ranked in the top ten supply 1.5% to 2% of the sample. Material: PBMCs or T cells enriched from blood (not recorded which). All receptors come from a woman between 40 and 50 years old who had recovered from COVID-19.

The V gene is TRBV28, the J gene TRBJ1-2, with 7 nucleotides matching TRBD1. From germline, CDR1 is MDHEN and CDR2 SYDVKM. With 3 bases clipped from V and 1 base from J, the junction kept 8 bases outside the gene matches. The CDR3 is 16 amino acids. CDR3 nucleotide sequence: TGTGCCAGCAGTTTTACCGAGGGACAGATTAACTATGGCTACACCTTC. Translated: CASSFTEGQINYGYTF.

The genes are TRBV7-9 and TRBJ2-7; D may be TRBD1 (6 bases). V lost 1 base and J lost 3, with 13 bases in between. Germline CDR1 reads SEHNR; CDR2 reads FQNEAQ (reference sequence). The CDR3 runs 15 residues. CDR3 sequence reads: CASSLGVGQFYEQYF. In DNA form, the CDR3 reads TGTGCCAGCAGCTTAGGAGTAGGACAGTTCTACGAGCAGTACTTC.

The rearrangement uses TRBV5-5 and TRBJ1-2; 7 bases align to TRBD1. J was trimmed by 5 bases and V by 1 base; bases with no gene match: 5. The CDR3 is made up of 14 amino acids. Looked up from germline, CDR1 is SGHKS and CDR2 is YYEKEE (reference sequence). CDR3 amino acids: CASSLREQGYGYTF. CDR3 in DNA: TGTGCCAGCAGCTTGAGGGAACAGGGGTATGGCTACACCTTC.

V is TRBV5-1 and J is TRBJ2-7; weak D call: TRBD2 (6 bases). The germline V gene has CDR1 SGHRS and CDR2 YFSETQ. The length of the CDR3 is 15 residues. The V gene lost 0 bases and the J gene lost 6 bases, with 16 bases spanning the gap. For the CDR3, the DNA is TGCGCCAGCAGCTTGGCGGGGGATAGGGGCTTCGAGCAGTACTTC. Protein: CASSLAGDRGFEQYF.

The chain carries TRBV11-3 and TRBJ2-7; weak D call: TRBD2 (5 bases). CDR1 and CDR2 (germline): SGHNT, YENEEA. V was clipped by 3 bases and J by 2 bases, with 11 bases between them. The CDR3 runs to 14 residues. CDR3 loop: CASSLSSVTYEQYF. The CDR3 DNA is TGTGCCAGCAGCTTGAGTAGCGTTACCTACGAGCAGTACTTC.

The CDR3 sequence: CASSQGTSGNEQFF. The CDR3 coding sequence is TGTGCCAGCAGCCAAGGGACTAGCGGGAATGAGCAGTTCTTC. The chain combines TRBV3-1 (or the pseudogene TRBV3-2) with TRBJ2-1; 11 nucleotides line up with TRBD2. CDR3 length: 14 amino acids. Trimming at V came to 1 base and at J to 7 bases, leaving 0 bases not matched to a gene. Germline loops: CDR1 LGHDT, CDR2 YNNKEL (reference sequence).

This CDR3 is CASTYSGADTQYF. The CDR3 DNA sequence: TGTGCCAGCACCTATTCAGGGGCAGATACGCAGTATTTT. The gene calls are TRBV11-2 and TRBJ2-3; D is perhaps TRBD1 (6 bases). Trimming took off 7 bases at V and 4 bases at J, with 12 bases between the two ends. Germline CDR1 is SGHAT and CDR2 is FQNNGV. This CDR3 spans 13 amino acids.

V is TRBV5-1 and J is TRBJ2-3; the match to TRBD2 covers 12 bases. This CDR3 is built from 15 residues. V lost 6 bases to trimming and J lost 5 bases; unmatched junction nucleotides: 7. The germline V gene has CDR1 SGHRS and CDR2 YFSETQ. The CDR3 nucleotides read TGCGCCAGCATATCGACTAGCGGGAGAGGAGATACGCAGTATTTT. Its protein product is CASISTSGRGDTQYF.

The chain joins TRBV6-5 to TRBJ2-1, with 9 positions matching TRBD2. The CDR3 covers 15 residues. V shed 8 bases, J shed 2 bases, and the junction held 7 bases outside the gene matches. The germline gives CDR1 MNHEY, CDR2 SVGAGI. In DNA, the CDR3 is TGTGCCAGCGCGGGTAGCGGGAGTACCTACAATGAGCAGTTCTTC. Translating gives CASAGSGSTYNEQFF.

V usage is TRBV18 and J usage is TRBJ2-7; possible D gene TRBD1, 6 bases. The CDR3 covers 15 residues. V was cut by 0 bases and J by 0 bases, with 9 bases left in between. Germline CDR1 is KGHSH and CDR2 is LQKENI. This chain's CDR3 is CASSPPHRASYEQYF. The CDR3 DNA follows: TGTGCCAGCTCACCACCGCACAGGGCCTCCTACGAGCAGTACTTC.

The chain is built from TRBV6-2 or TRBV6-3 and TRBJ1-2, with TRBD1 matching over 8 bases. CDR3 length: 15 amino acids. Trimming cost V 6 bases and J 2 bases; bases outside gene matches: 8. The germline V gene encodes CDR1 MNHEY and CDR2 SVGEGT. The DNA of the CDR3 is TGTGCCAGCAGCTGGGGCCGGGACAGGAACTATGGCTACACCTTC. This encodes CASSWGRDRNYGYTF.

This clone was observed a few times. The chain carries TRBV28 and TRBJ1-4; TRBD1 matches 11 bases. CDR1 is MDHEN and CDR2 is SYDVKM in the germline V gene. J gave up 8 bases and V 4 bases, and 6 bases lay outside the gene matches. The CDR3 is 15 amino acids. In DNA, the CDR3 is TGTGCCAGCAGTTACCGGACAGGGGGCCGGGAAAAACTGTTTTTT. Its translation: CASSYRTGGREKLFF.

The count of this clone is one. The DNA for the CDR3 is TGTGCCTGGAGCTTGCTAGCGGGAGGTGCAGATACGCAGTATTTT. It codes for CAWSLLAGGADTQYF. This sequence joins TRBV30 and TRBJ2-3; 11 positions agree with TRBD2. CDR1 is GTSNPN and CDR2 is SVGIG in the germline V gene (reference sequence). This CDR3 has 15 residues. V lost 3 bases and J lost 4; bases outside the gene matches: 6.

This clone was seen a few times. CDR3 DNA sequence: TGTGCCACCAGTGAGACCGGTGCGGGCCAGCCCCAGCATTTT. Amino acids: CATSETGAGQPQHF. J is TRBJ1-5 and V is TRBV24-1; D not resolved. The CDR3 is made up of 14 amino acids. The V gene's germline CDR1 is KGHDR and CDR2 SFDVKD. V dropped 4 bases and J dropped 7 bases, with 13 bases sitting between them.

J is TRBJ2-3 and V is TRBV5-4, with TRBD2 as a possible D gene (6 bases). This CDR3 region has 16 residues. CDR1 and CDR2 from the germline V gene are SGHNT and YYREEE (reference sequence). Trimming stripped 4 bases from V and 2 bases from J, with 17 bases between. Here the CDR3 DNA reads TGTGCCAGCAGCCCCGCGGAGCGGAGGGTCACAGATACGCAGTATTTT. It translates to CASSPAERRVTDTQYF.

V is TRBV10-3 and J is TRBJ1-1; 9 nucleotides agree with TRBD1. This CDR3 has 16 amino acids. In germline, CDR1 is ENHRY, CDR2 SYGVKD. The V segment lost 8 bases and the J segment 7 bases; nucleotides outside the gene matches: 17. The CDR3 here is CAIGINKGQGDLEAFF. The CDR3 DNA reads TGTGCCATCGGCATTAACAAGGGACAGGGTGACCTTGAAGCTTTCTTT.

The J gene is TRBJ2-3, the V gene TRBV7-8, with D tentatively TRBD1 (5 bases). V lost 2 bases to trimming and J lost 2 bases, with 11 bases between them. The germline CDR1 and CDR2 sequences are SGHVS and FQNEAQ. This CDR3 contains 15 residues. The CDR3 DNA reads TGTGCCAGCAGCTTAATCGCAGGGAACACAGATACGCAGTATTTT. Its protein is CASSLIAGNTDTQYF.

V gene TRBV4-1 combines with J gene TRBJ2-5; TRBD1 might be the D (5 bases). CDR3 size: 14 residues. Germline lookup yields CDR1 MGHRA and CDR2 YSYEKL. V lost 3 bases and J lost 4, with 12 bases in between. The CDR3 is CASSHEGQGETQYF. DNA for the CDR3: TGCGCCAGCAGCCATGAAGGGCAGGGAGAGACCCAGTACTTC.

J is TRBJ2-3 and V is TRBV28; D is possibly TRBD2 (6 bases). The germline CDR1 and CDR2 sequences are MDHEN and SYDVKM. This CDR3 has 16 amino acids. V was trimmed by 1 base and J by 3 bases, leaving 14 bases between them. The CDR3 coding sequence is TGTGCCAGCAGTTTATCGTCCCCGGGGAGGACAGATACGCAGTATTTT. This translates into CASSLSSPGRTDTQYF.

The chain carries TRBV4-3 and TRBJ2-5; 9 bases fit TRBD1. The CDR3 is made up of 14 amino acids. The germline gives CDR1 LGHNA, CDR2 YSLEER. V lost 5 bases, J lost 4 bases, and 5 bases stayed unmatched. CDR3 coding DNA: TGCGCCAGCAGCGCGAACAGGGGGCCAGAGACCCAGTACTTC. It yields the protein CASSANRGPETQYF.

As concerns this clone: Other nucleotide sequences from this sample produce the same CDR3. The chain uses TRBV7-9 and TRBJ2-1; D unclear. The CDR3 is 12 amino acids. Germline loops: CDR1 SEHNR, CDR2 FQNEAQ (reference sequence). V was trimmed by 5 bases and J by 8 bases, leaving 10 bases between them. CDR3 region: CASSLMSDEQFF. The CDR3 DNA sequence: TGTGCCAGCAGCCTAATGTCGGATGAGCAGTTCTTC.

This clone was found once. The gene calls are TRBV10-3 and TRBJ1-1; a weak D match, TRBD1 (6 bases). CDR3 length: 12 residues. V dropped 3 bases and J dropped 5 bases, with 7 bases sitting between them. Per germline, CDR1 ENHRY and CDR2 SYGVKD. In DNA form, the CDR3 reads TGTGCCATCAGTGAAGGGGGTACTGAAGCTTTCTTT. This codes for CAISEGGTEAFF.

The rearrangement joins TRBV18 to TRBJ1-1; no clear D gene. The CDR3 sequence is 16 residues long. The germline gives CDR1 KGHSH, CDR2 LQKENI. Trimming left V 1 base short and J 5 bases short, with 17 bases between. The chain's CDR3 is CASSPRTGEVWTEAFF. Here the CDR3 DNA reads TGTGCCAGCTCACCACGGACCGGGGAGGTATGGACTGAAGCTTTCTTT.

This clone was found once. CDR3 DNA sequence: TGTGCCAGCAGTGAAGGGGTTGGATTCGGGTTGAGGGCCCAGCCCCAGCATTTT. Encoded protein: CASSEGVGFGLRAQPQHF. The chain recombines TRBV6-1 with TRBJ1-5; D remains unclear. Germline CDR1 and CDR2: MNHNS and SASEGT. V was cut by 1 base and J by 7 bases, with 23 bases left in between. The CDR3 is 18 residues long.

This chain uses TRBV24-1 with TRBJ2-3, with D possibly matching TRBD2 (6 bases). Germline V gene data show CDR1 as KGHDR and CDR2 as SFDVKD. There are 16 residues in the CDR3. The germline V and J ends were trimmed by 0 bases and 1 base, with 10 bases remaining between them. The CDR3 region is CATSDLVASGTDTQYF. DNA of the CDR3: TGTGCCACCAGTGATTTGGTTGCTAGCGGCACAGATACGCAGTATTTT.

The CDR3 region has the DNA TGTGCCAGCTCAATACCGGGACAGAGCACCTACGAGCAGTACTTC. Translated, it gives CASSIPGQSTYEQYF. J is TRBJ2-7 and V is TRBV18, with 7 nucleotides matching TRBD1. This CDR3 is built from 15 residues. Germline CDR1 KGHSH, CDR2 LQKENI. Trimming at V came to 5 bases and at J to 2 bases, leaving 9 bases not matched to a gene.

This chain connects TRBV30 to TRBJ1-2, with 9 bases matching TRBD1. The ends lost 1 base at V and 6 bases at J; junction bases unmatched: 9. Germline V gives CDR1 GTSNPN, CDR2 SVGIG (reference sequence). This CDR3 region has 15 residues. The CDR3 nucleotides read TGTGCCTGGAGTGGACCGGGACAGGGACGGGATGGCTACACCTTC. The encoded protein is CAWSGPGQGRDGYTF.

This chain connects TRBV5-1 to TRBJ2-3; the match to TRBD2 covers 15 bases. V shed 3 bases and J 6 bases; nucleotides not matched to a gene: 8. The CDR3 contains 17 residues. Germline CDR1 SGHRS, CDR2 YFSETQ. The CDR3 reads CASSSGTSGRIADTQYF. In DNA form, the CDR3 reads TGCGCCAGCAGCTCAGGGACTAGCGGGAGGATTGCGGATACGCAGTATTTT.

The V gene is TRBV5-8, the J gene TRBJ2-1, with TRBD2 matching over 8 bases. The V gene end was trimmed by 0 bases and the J gene end by 6 bases; junction bases not matched to a gene: 8. Germline V lookup: CDR1 SGHTS, CDR2 YDEGEE. This CDR3 contains 16 residues. DNA of the CDR3: TGTGCCAGCAGCTTGGGGTTTTCGGCGGGAGGCAATGAGCAGTTCTTC. It yields the protein CASSLGFSAGGNEQFF.

The chain employs TRBV5-1 and TRBJ2-1; 16 bases fit TRBD2. The trim removed 3 bases at V and 9 bases at J, leaving 12 bases unmatched. Germline V gene lookup returns CDR1 SGHRS and CDR2 YFSETQ. The CDR3 length is 18 residues. The CDR3 spells CASSSLSGTSGRGGEQFF. For the CDR3, the DNA is TGCGCCAGCAGCTCCCTCTCCGGGACTAGCGGGAGGGGGGGTGAGCAGTTCTTC.

V is TRBV9 and J is TRBJ1-1; perhaps TRBD1 as D (6 bases). V was trimmed by 4 bases and J by 1 base, leaving 11 bases between them. This CDR3 has 14 residues. Germline CDR1 and CDR2: SGDLS and YYNGEE. The CDR3 region has the DNA TGTGCCAGCAGCTCGGGACACAGGAACACTGAAGCTTTCTTT. It codes for CASSSGHRNTEAFF.

On this clone: Other DNA sequences of this sample code for an identical CDR3. The chain links TRBV19 to TRBJ1-2, with 9 bases aligning to TRBD1. V lost 3 bases, J lost 6 bases, and 2 bases stayed unmatched. This CDR3 contains 13 residues. Germline V CDR1 and CDR2: LNHDA, SQIVND (reference sequence). CDR3 coding DNA: TGTGCCAGTAGTATCGGGACAGGGAATGGCTACACCTTC. This sequence encodes CASSIGTGNGYTF.